The clone carrying this T cell receptor beta chain was seen once. This record belongs to a study of blood T cell repertoires in COVID-19. Study at large: From T cells, B-cell-depleted T cells, or PBMCs came the material, which was cDNA or gDNA.

As handled by the study authors: Estimates of nucleated cell counts were drawn from the amplification of reference gene primers. Some clones are missing from TCRdb's copy, which holds only in-frame ones; the method was immunoSEQ multiplex PCR. Clone size and the V and J calls come from that table; the DNA yielded D and trimming. The sample holds 120,000 or so clones, about 79% seen once. This CDR3 is built from 16 residues. V was pared by 4 bases and J by 3 bases, with 18 bases between. Germline V CDR1 and CDR2: MNHEY, SVGAGI. The receptor was isolated from a woman older than 75 with active or convalescent COVID-19. This chain connects TRBV6-5 to TRBJ1-1, with D perhaps matching TRBD1 (5 bases). Sequencing was done on a sample of peripheral blood. The CDR3 loop is CASSLESRWGDTEAFF. The CDR3 nucleotides are TGTGCCAGCAGTTTGGAAAGTCGATGGGGGGACACTGAAGCTTTCTTT.